This T cell receptor beta chain comes out of a study of somatic mutations in cytotoxic T cells in rheumatoid arthritis. From germline, CDR1 is MDHEN and CDR2 SYDVKM. V lost 7 bases to trimming and J lost 5 bases, with 15 bases between them. The CDR3 is 13 amino acids. Profiled with immunoSEQ multiplex PCR; TCRdb holds only in-frame clones, not every one. The sample contains some 16,000 clones, 75% to 80% of which appear only once. V gene TRBV28 combines with J gene TRBJ2-7; D not certain. The TCR originated in an adult with rheumatoid arthritis. Sequenced material: CD8+ T cells sorted from blood. CDR3 sequence (DNA): TGTGCCAGCAAGTACCCCGGTGGTCACGAGCAGTACTTC. Translation gives CASKYPGGHEQYF.